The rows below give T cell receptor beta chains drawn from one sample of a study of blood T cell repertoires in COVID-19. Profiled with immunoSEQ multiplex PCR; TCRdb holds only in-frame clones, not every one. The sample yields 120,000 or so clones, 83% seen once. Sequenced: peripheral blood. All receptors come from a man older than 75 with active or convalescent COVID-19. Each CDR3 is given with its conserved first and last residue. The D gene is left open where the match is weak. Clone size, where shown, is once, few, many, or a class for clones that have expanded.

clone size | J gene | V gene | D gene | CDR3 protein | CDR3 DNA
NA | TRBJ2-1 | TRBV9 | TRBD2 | CASSGQGGASGGLYNEQFF | TGTGCCAGCAGCGGGCAGGGGGGGGCTAGCGGGGGCCTGTACAATGAGCAGTTCTTC
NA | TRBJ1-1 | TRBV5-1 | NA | CASSLAVGQGTEAFF | TGCGCCAGCAGCTTGGCCGTGGGGCAGGGCACTGAGGCTTTCTTT
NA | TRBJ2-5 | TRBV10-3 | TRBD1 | CAISETGVQTQYF | TGTGCCATCAGTGAGACAGGGGTCCAGACCCAGTACTTC
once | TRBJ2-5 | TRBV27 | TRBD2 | CASSLLGGRGGDQETQYF | TGTGCCAGCAGTTTATTAGGGGGACGGGGGGGCGACCAAGAGACCCAGTACTTC
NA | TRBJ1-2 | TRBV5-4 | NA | CASSPDINYGYTF | TGTGCCAGCAGCCCGGACATTAACTATGGCTACACCTTC
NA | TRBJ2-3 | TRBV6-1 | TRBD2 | CASSEIVGSGGRTDTQYF | TGTGCCAGCAGTGAAATAGTGGGGAGCGGGGGACGCACAGATACGCAGTATTTT
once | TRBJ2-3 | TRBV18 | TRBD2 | CASSPPGGGADTQYF | TGTGCCAGCTCACCACCCGGGGGGGGCGCAGATACGCAGTATTTT
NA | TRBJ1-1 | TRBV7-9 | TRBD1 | CASSLGGQGITFF | TGTGCCAGCAGCTTAGGAGGACAGGGGATAACTTTCTTT
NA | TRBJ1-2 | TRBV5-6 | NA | CASSPISGEYGYTF | TGTGCCAGCAGTCCTATCTCAGGGGAGTATGGCTACACCTTC
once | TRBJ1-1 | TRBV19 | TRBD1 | CASSVPRTGRMNTEAFF | TGTGCCAGTAGTGTACCCAGGACAGGGAGAATGAACACTGAAGCTTTCTTT
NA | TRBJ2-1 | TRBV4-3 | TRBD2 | CASSQLAGVNEQFF | TGCGCCAGCAGCCAACTAGCGGGGGTCAATGAGCAGTTCTTC
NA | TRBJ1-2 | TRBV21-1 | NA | CASTKRQNYGYTF | TGTGCCAGCACCAAAAGACAGAACTATGGCTACACCTTC
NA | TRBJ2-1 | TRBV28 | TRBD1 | CASSLGTGPYNEQFF | TGTGCCAGCAGTTTGGGGACAGGGCCCTACAATGAGCAGTTCTTC
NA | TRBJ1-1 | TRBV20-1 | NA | CSALDREAFF | TGCAGTGCTCTAGACAGAGAAGCTTTCTTT
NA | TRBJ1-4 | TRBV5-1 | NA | CASSLGDGGRGEKLFF | TGCGCCAGCAGCTTGGGAGACGGGGGGCGAGGGGAAAAACTGTTTTTT
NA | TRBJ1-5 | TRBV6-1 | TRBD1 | CASRYDRDQPQHF | TGTGCCAGCAGGTACGACAGGGATCAGCCCCAGCATTTT
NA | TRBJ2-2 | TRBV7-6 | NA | CASSLAKLATTGELFF | TGTGCCAGCAGCTTAGCGAAATTAGCAACCACCGGGGAGCTGTTTTTT
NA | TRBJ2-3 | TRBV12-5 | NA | CASGLAPLVGVADITDTQYF | TGTGCTAGTGGTTTGGCCCCCCTTGTAGGGGTTGCCGATATCACAGATACGCAGTATTTT
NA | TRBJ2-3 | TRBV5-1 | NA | CASSLVPGTDTQYF | TGCGCCAGCAGCTTGGTTCCAGGCACAGATACGCAGTATTTT
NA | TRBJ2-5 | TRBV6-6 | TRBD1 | CASGRTGRQETQYF | TGTGCCAGCGGGCGGACAGGGCGACAAGAGACCCAGTACTTC
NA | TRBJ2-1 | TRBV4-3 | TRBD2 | CASSLFFGEGYNEQFF | TGCGCCAGCAGCCTTTTTTTCGGGGAGGGATACAATGAGCAGTTCTTC
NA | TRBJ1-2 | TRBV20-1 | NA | CSASPGNGYTF | TGCAGTGCTAGTCCAGGAAATGGCTACACCTTC
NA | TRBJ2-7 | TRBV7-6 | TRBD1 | CASSNGQVPYEQYF | TGTGCCAGCAGCAACGGACAGGTGCCCTACGAGCAGTACTTC
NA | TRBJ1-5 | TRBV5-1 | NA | CASSPGVGAGNQPQHF | TGCGCCAGCAGCCCCGGAGTGGGTGCGGGCAATCAGCCCCAGCATTTT
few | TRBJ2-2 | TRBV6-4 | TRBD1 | CASSETGENPGELFF | TGTGCCAGCAGTGAGACAGGGGAAAATCCCGGGGAGCTGTTTTTT
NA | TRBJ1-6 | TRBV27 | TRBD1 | CASSHRGQWVSPLHF | TGTGCCAGCAGTCACCGGGGACAGTGGGTTTCACCCCTCCACTTT
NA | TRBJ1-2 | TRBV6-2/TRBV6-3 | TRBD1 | CASSWGQAKGYTF | TGTGCCAGCAGCTGGGGACAGGCGAAAGGCTACACCTTC
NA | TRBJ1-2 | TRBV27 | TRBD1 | CASRVGDSLHYGYTF | TGTGCCAGTAGGGTCGGGGACAGCCTCCACTATGGCTACACCTTC
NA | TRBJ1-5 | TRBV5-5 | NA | CASSPPLATVDNQPQHF | TGTGCCAGCAGCCCCCCGCTTGCGACTGTGGACAATCAGCCCCAGCATTTT
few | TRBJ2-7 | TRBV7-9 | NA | CASSLSGRPYEQYF | TGTGCCAGCAGCTTAAGCGGCAGACCCTACGAGCAGTACTTC
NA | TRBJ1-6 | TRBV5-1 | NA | CASSFGGGSYNSPLHF | TGCGCCAGCAGCTTTGGTGGGGGCTCGTATAATTCACCCCTCCACTTT
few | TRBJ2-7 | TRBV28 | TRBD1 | CASSLAPPGTAMGEQYF | TGTGCCAGCAGTTTAGCGCCCCCCGGGACAGCGATGGGGGAGCAGTACTTC
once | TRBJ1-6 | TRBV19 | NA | CASNPLGEGEVLSPLHF | TGTGCCAGTAATCCCCTGGGGGAAGGGGAGGTTCTGTCACCCCTCCACTTT
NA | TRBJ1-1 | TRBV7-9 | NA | CASSHPGEVRAEAFF | TGTGCCAGCAGCCACCCCGGGGAGGTCCGCGCTGAAGCTTTCTTT
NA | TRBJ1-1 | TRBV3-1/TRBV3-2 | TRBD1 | CASSPTGDSAEAFF | TGTGCCAGCAGCCCAACAGGGGATAGTGCTGAAGCTTTCTTT
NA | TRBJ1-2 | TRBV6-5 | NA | CASSSTINYGYTF | TGTGCCAGCAGCTCGACAATTAACTATGGCTACACCTTC
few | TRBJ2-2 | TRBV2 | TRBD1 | CASSEQGASTGELFF | TGTGCCAGCAGTGAACAGGGGGCGAGTACCGGGGAGCTGTTTTTT